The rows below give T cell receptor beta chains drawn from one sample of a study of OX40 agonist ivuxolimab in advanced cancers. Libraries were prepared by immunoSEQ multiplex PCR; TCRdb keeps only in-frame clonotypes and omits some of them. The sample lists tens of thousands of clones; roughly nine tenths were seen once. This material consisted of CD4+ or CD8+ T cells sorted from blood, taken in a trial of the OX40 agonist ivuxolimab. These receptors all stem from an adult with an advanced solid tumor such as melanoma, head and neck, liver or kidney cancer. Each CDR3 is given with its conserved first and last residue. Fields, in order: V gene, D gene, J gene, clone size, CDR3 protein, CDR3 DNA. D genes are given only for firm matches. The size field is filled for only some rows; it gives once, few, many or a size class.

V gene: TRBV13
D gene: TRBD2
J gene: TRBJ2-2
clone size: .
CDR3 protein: CASRYGGLNTGELFF
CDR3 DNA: TGTGCCAGCAGATACGGGGGGTTGAACACCGGGGAGCTGTTTTTT

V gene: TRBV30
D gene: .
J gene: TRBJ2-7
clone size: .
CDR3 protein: CAWAPFSYEQYF
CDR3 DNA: TGTGCCTGGGCGCCATTTTCCTACGAGCAGTACTTC

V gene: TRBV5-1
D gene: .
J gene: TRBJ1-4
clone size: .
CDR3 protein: CASSRDIATNEKLFF
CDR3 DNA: TGCGCCAGCAGCCGAGACATTGCAACTAATGAAAAACTGTTTTTT

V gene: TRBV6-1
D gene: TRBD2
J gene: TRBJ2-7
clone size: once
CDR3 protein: CASSAAGTSGRAYEQYF
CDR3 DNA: TGTGCCAGCAGTGCCGCCGGGACTAGCGGGAGAGCTTACGAGCAGTACTTC

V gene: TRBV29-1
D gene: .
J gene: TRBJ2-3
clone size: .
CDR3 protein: CSGILQTGTDTQYF
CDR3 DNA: TGCAGCGGTATACTGCAGACTGGCACAGATACGCAGTATTTT

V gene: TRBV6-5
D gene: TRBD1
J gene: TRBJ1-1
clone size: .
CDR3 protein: CASSGDRAVNTEAFF
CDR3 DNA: TGTGCCAGCAGTGGGGACAGGGCCGTAAACACTGAAGCTTTCTTT

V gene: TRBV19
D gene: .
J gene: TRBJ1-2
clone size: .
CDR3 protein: CASSIATASYGYTF
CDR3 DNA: TGTGCCAGTAGTATAGCGACGGCGTCTTATGGCTACACCTTC

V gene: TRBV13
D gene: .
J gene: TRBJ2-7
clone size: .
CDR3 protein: CASSAGPAYEQYF
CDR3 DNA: TGTGCCAGCAGCGCCGGACCAGCATACGAGCAGTACTTC

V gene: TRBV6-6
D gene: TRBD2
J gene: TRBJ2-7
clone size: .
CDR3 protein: CASSRLAGGNYEQYF
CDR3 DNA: TGTGCCAGCAGTCGACTAGCGGGAGGGAACTACGAGCAGTACTTC

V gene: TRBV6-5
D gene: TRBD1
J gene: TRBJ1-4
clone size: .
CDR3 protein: CASSGWTGGMEKLFF
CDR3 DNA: TGTGCCAGCAGTGGTTGGACAGGGGGAATGGAAAAACTGTTTTTT

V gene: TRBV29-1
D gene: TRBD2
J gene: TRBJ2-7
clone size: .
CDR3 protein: CSVMYGRAPYEQYF
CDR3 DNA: TGCAGCGTTATGTACGGGAGGGCCCCCTACGAGCAGTACTTC

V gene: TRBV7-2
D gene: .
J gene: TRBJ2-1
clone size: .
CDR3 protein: CASSLGQTGNEQFF
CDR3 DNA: TGTGCCAGCAGCTTAGGTCAAACTGGTAATGAGCAGTTCTTC

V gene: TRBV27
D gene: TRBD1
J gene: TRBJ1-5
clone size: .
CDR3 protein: CASSLGGRRNQPQHF
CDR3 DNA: TGTGCCAGCAGCCTAGGGGGCAGGAGGAATCAGCCCCAGCATTTT

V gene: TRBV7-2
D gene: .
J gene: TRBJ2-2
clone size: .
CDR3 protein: CASSLLPQNTGELFF
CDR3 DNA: TGTGCCAGCAGCTTACTTCCCCAGAACACCGGGGAGCTGTTTTTT

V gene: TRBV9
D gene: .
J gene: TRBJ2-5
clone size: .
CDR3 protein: CASSPRQQETQYF
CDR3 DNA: TGTGCCAGCAGCCCCAGACAGCAAGAGACCCAGTACTTC

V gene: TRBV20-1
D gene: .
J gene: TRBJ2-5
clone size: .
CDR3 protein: CSAIPKETQYF
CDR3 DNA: TGCAGTGCAATCCCAAAAGAGACCCAGTACTTC

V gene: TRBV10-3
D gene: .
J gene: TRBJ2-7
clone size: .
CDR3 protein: CAISEPPYEQYF
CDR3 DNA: TGTGCCATCAGTGAGCCTCCCTACGAGCAGTACTTC

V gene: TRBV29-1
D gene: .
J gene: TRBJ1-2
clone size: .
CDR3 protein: CSVEAWPDYGYTF
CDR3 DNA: TGCAGCGTTGAAGCCTGGCCAGACTATGGCTACACCTTC

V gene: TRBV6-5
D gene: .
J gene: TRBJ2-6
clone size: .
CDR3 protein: CASSYSGTGANVLTF
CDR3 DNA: TGTGCCAGCAGTTACTCAGGGACTGGGGCCAACGTCCTGACTTTC

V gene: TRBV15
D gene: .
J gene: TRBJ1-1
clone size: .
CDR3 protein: CATSRDLGVNTEAFF
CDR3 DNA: TGTGCCACCAGCAGAGACCTGGGGGTTAACACTGAAGCTTTCTTT

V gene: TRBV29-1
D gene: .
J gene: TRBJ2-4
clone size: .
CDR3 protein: CSVEGRRPRAKNIQYF
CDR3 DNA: TGCAGCGTTGAAGGTCGACGACCTCGGGCCAAAAACATTCAGTACTTC

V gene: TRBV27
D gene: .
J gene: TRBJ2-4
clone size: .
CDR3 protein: CASSLVAIAKNIQYF
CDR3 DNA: TGTGCCAGCAGTTTAGTCGCGATAGCCAAAAACATTCAGTACTTC

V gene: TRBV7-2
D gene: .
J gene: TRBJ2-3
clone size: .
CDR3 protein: CASSFYGTPRTDTQYF
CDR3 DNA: TGTGCCAGCAGCTTTTACGGGACCCCGCGGACAGATACGCAGTATTTT

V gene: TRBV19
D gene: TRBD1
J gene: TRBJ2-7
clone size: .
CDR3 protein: CASTGTGTPYEQYF
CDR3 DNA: TGTGCCAGCACGGGGACAGGGACACCCTACGAGCAGTACTTC

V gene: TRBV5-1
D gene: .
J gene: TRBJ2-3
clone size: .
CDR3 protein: CASSLEGRSTDTQYF
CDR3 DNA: TGCGCCAGCAGCTTGGAGGGGAGGAGCACAGATACGCAGTATTTT

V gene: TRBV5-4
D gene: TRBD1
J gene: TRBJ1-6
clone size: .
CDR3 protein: CASSQTQGAGSPLHF
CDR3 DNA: TGTGCCAGCAGCCAAACTCAGGGGGCTGGTTCACCCCTCCACTTT

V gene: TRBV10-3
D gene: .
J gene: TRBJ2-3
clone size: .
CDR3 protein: CAISDGTTTDTQYF
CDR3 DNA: TGTGCCATCAGTGATGGGACAACCACAGATACGCAGTATTTT

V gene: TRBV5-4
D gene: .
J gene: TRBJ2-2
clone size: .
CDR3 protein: CASSWGQNTGELFF
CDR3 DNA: TGTGCCAGCAGCTGGGGACAGAACACCGGGGAGCTGTTTTTT

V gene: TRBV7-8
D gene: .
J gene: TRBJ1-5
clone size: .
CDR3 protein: CASSLEYVGQTALNQPQHF
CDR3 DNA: TGTGCCAGCAGCTTAGAGTACGTGGGGCAAACGGCCCTCAATCAGCCCCAGCATTTT

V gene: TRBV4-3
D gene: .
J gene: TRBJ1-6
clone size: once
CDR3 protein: CASSPRVTYNSPLHF
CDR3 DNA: TGCGCCAGCAGCCCTCGGGTCACCTATAATTCACCCCTCCACTTT

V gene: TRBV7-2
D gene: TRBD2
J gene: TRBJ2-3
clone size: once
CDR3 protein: CVSSQGGIIREDTQYF
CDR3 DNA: TGTGTCAGCAGCCAGGGAGGGATAATCCGGGAGGATACGCAGTATTTT

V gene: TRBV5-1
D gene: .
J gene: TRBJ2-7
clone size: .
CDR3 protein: CASSIDPRTYEQYF
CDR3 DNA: TGCGCCAGCAGTATCGATCCCAGAACCTACGAGCAGTACTTC

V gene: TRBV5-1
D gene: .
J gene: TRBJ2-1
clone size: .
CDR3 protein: CASSLVSGANNEQFF
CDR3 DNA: TGCGCCAGCAGCTTGGTTTCGGGGGCCAACAATGAGCAGTTCTTC

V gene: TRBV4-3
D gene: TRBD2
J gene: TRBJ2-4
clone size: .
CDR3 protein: CASSQDLAGAVAKNIQYF
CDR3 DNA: TGCGCCAGCAGCCAAGACCTAGCGGGGGCCGTAGCCAAAAACATTCAGTACTTC

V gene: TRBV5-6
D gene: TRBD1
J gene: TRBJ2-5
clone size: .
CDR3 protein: CASSLGPGQGRETQYF
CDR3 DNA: TGTGCCAGCAGCTTGGGCCCGGGACAGGGGAGGGAGACCCAGTACTTC

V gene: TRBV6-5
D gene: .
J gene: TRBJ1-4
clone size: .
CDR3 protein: CASSLGEGTNEKLFF
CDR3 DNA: TGTGCCAGCAGCCTCGGAGAGGGGACTAATGAAAAACTGTTTTTT

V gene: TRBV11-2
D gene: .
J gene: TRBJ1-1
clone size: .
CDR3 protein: CASSLGLNTEAFF
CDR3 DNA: TGTGCCAGCAGCTTAGGTTTGAACACTGAAGCTTTCTTT

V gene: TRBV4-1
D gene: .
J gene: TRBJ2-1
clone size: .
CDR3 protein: CASSQGWGPYNEQFF
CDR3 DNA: TGCGCCAGCAGCCAAGGTTGGGGTCCTTACAATGAGCAGTTCTTC

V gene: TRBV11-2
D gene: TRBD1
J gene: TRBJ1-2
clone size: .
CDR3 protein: CASSLVSGTEVGGYTF
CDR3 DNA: TGTGCCAGCAGCTTAGTATCCGGGACAGAAGTAGGTGGCTACACCTTC

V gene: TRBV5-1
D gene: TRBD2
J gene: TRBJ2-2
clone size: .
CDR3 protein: CASGGGGTNTGELFF
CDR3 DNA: TGCGCCAGCGGCGGCGGGGGTACGAACACCGGGGAGCTGTTTTTT

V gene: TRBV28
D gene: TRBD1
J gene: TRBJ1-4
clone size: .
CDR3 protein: CASSLQGMNEKLFF
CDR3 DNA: TGTGCCAGCAGCCTACAGGGGATGAATGAAAAACTGTTTTTT

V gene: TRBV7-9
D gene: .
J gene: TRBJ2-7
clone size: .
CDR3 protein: CASSLSQNYEQYF
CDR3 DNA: TGTGCCAGCAGCTTAAGCCAGAACTACGAGCAGTACTTC

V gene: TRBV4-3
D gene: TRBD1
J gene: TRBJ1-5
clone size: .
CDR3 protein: CASSQEAGTGSGPQHF
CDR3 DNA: TGCGCCAGCAGCCAAGAAGCCGGGACAGGTAGCGGGCCCCAGCATTTT

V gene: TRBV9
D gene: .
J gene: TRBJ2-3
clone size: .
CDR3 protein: CASSERTDTQYF
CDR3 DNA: TGTGCCAGCAGCGAAAGGACAGATACGCAGTATTTT

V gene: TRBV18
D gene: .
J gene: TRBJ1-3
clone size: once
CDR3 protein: CASLRRISGNTIYF
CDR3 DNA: TGTGCCAGCTTAAGGCGGATCTCTGGAAACACCATATATTTT

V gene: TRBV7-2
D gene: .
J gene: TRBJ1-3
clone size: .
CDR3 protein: CASSLRRVQAGNTIYF
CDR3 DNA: TGTGCCAGCAGCTTAAGGAGGGTGCAAGCTGGAAACACCATATATTTT

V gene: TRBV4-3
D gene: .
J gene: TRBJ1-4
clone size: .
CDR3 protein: CASSPVPVLNEKLFF
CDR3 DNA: TGCGCCAGCAGCCCGGTCCCCGTATTAAATGAAAAACTGTTTTTT

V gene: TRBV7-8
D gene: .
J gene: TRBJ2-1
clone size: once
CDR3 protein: CASSENVWGWAAGDNEQFF
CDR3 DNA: TGTGCCAGCAGCGAGAATGTGTGGGGCTGGGCGGCAGGGGACAATGAGCAGTTCTTC

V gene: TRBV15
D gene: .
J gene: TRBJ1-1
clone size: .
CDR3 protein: CATSSLSYAKAEAFF
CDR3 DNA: TGTGCCACCAGCAGCCTTTCTTATGCGAAGGCTGAAGCTTTCTTT

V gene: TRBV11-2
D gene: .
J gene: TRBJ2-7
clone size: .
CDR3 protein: CASSFLREKQYF
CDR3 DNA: TGTGCCAGCAGCTTCCTCAGGGAAAAGCAGTACTTC

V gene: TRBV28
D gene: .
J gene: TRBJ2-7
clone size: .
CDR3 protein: CASSLGQSEQYF
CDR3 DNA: TGTGCCAGCAGTTTAGGGCAGTCGGAGCAGTACTTC

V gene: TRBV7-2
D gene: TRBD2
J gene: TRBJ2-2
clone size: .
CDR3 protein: CASSLVAGGYGELFF
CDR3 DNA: TGTGCCAGCAGCTTAGTTGCGGGGGGTTACGGGGAGCTGTTTTTT